One and the same sample provided the 14 T cell receptor beta chains below, sequenced in a study of CD8+CD57+ T cells in acquired aplastic anemia. CDR3 and TCR beta VDJ profiling relied on genomic DNA as the template. TCRdb ran MiXCR on the reads and lists one entry per CDR3 protein. The data show 200,000 to 250,000 distinct CDR3 sequences, over 55% seen once. The sample comprised sorted CD4+, CD8+, or CD8+CD57+ T cells (not recorded which) from PBMCs. All receptors come from a human donor in good health.

This chain joins TRBV2 and TRBJ1-1; the D is unclear. This CDR3 has 14 amino acids. Trimming took off 1 base at V and 0 bases at J, with 6 bases between the two ends. Germline V gives CDR1 SNHLY, CDR2 FYNNEI. The CDR3 is CASSEGEVNTEAFF. CDR3 nucleotides: TGTGCCAGCAGTGAAGGGGAGGTGAACACTGAAGCTTTCTTT.

Ten or more counts support this clonotype. The chain has TRBV10-2 and TRBJ2-7; no firm D call. The CDR3 has 12 residues. V gave up 6 bases and J gave up 4 bases, with 10 bases separating them. Looked up from germline, CDR1 is WSHSY and CDR2 is SAAADI. The CDR3 loop reads CASRNTRYEQYF. CDR3 DNA sequence: TGCGCCAGCAGAAACACCCGGTACGAGCAGTACTTC.

In regard to this clonotype: The junction departs from the called germline gene at one end, perhaps through a read error. This sequence joins TRBV20-1 and TRBJ2-7; 11 bases align to TRBD2. The CDR3 is 16 amino acids. Germline loops: CDR1 DFQATT, CDR2 SNEGSKA (reference sequence). This CDR3 is CSTRDLSGGDSYGQYF. CDR3 DNA sequence: TGCAGTACTAGAGATCTTAGCGGGGGGGACTCCTACGGGCAGTACTTC.

On this clonotype itself: One end of the junction varies from germline; a read error may be responsible. J is TRBJ2-5 and V is TRBV5-1; TRBD2 agrees at 7 bases. Germline V CDR1 and CDR2: SGHRS, YFSETQ. CDR3 size: 13 residues. The CDR3 spells CASSTAGGELADF. The CDR3 coding sequence is TGCGCCAGCAGCACGGCTGGGGGGGAGTTAGCGGACTTC. The variable domain in full, with the rest retrieved from reference TRBV5-1 and TRBJ2-5, is KAGVTQTPRYLIKTRGQQVTLSCSPISGHRSVSWYQQTPGQGLQFLFEYFSETQRNKGNFPGRFSGRQFSNSRSEMNVSTLELGDSALYLCASSTAGGELADFGPGTRLLVL.

This clonotype was detected many times. The chain employs TRBV5-1 and TRBJ1-5, with D uncertain. Germline CDR1 is SGHRS and CDR2 is YFSETQ. The CDR3 is 13 residues long. V lost 4 bases to trimming and J lost 2 bases, with 7 bases between them. For the CDR3, the DNA is TGCGCCAGCAGCGCAGGTGGCAATCAGCCCCAGCATTTT. Its translation: CASSAGGNQPQHF.

This clonotype showed up just a few times. The J gene is TRBJ2-7, the V gene TRBV7-2; 11 nucleotides align to TRBD2. The germline V gene has CDR1 SGHTA and CDR2 FQGNSA. CDR3 length: 15 amino acids. Losses at the gene ends were 5 bases for V and 2 bases for J; bases not matched to a gene: 5. CDR3 sequence reads: CASSHSTSGAYEQYF. The DNA for the CDR3 is TGTGCCAGCAGCCACTCGACTAGCGGGGCCTACGAGCAGTACTTC.

The table lists this clonotype with many counts. This chain uses TRBV11-3 with TRBJ2-3; D ambiguous. The CDR3 spans 15 residues. V dropped 0 bases and J dropped 1 base, with 8 bases sitting between them. Looked up from germline, CDR1 is SGHNT and CDR2 is YENEEA. CDR3 sequence (DNA): TGTGCCAGCAGCTTAGATGGTAGCCGCACAGATACGCAGTATTTT. This translates into CASSLDGSRTDTQYF.

The table lists this clonotype with a few counts. The chain couples TRBV6-2 or TRBV6-3 to TRBJ2-2, with TRBD2 matching over 11 bases. The CDR3 is 15 residues long. Germline values: CDR1 MNHEY, CDR2 SVGEGT. Losses at the gene ends were 5 bases for V and 6 bases for J; bases not matched to a gene: 5. As DNA, the CDR3 is TGTGCCAGCAGTGCTAGCGGGGGGAGGTCCGGGGAGCTGTTTTTT. Translation gives CASSASGGRSGELFF.

The chain carries TRBV5-4 and TRBJ1-6; the D gene is possibly TRBD1 (5 bases). V lost 0 bases and J 3 bases, leaving 13 bases between the germline ends. In germline, CDR1 is SGHNT, CDR2 YYREEE (reference sequence). The CDR3 extends over 17 amino acids. The CDR3 bases are TGTGCCAGCAGCTTGGCCGGGGCCGACCTCTATAATTCACCCCTCCACTTT. It yields the protein CASSLAGADLYNSPLHF.

This clonotype appeared a few times. The V call is TRBV6-5, the J call TRBJ2-7; tentatively, D is TRBD2 (7 bases). V dropped 6 bases and J dropped 5 bases, with 17 bases sitting between them. Germline V gene lookup returns CDR1 MNHEY and CDR2 SVGAGI. The CDR3 extends over 14 amino acids. The DNA for the CDR3 is TGTGCCAGCAGGCCCTCGGGGGCGGGAGACGAGCAGTACTTC. Translated: CASRPSGAGDEQYF.

The J gene is TRBJ2-1, the V gene TRBV2; 12 nucleotides line up with TRBD2. Trimming removed 10 bases from V and 3 bases from J; junction bases left unmatched: 4. Germline loops: CDR1 SNHLY, CDR2 FYNNEI. CDR3 size: 14 residues. CDR3 residues: CATVLAGGYNEQFF. Written as DNA, the CDR3 is TGTGCCACGGTACTAGCGGGGGGCTACAATGAGCAGTTCTTC.

Only a few counts were recorded for this clonotype. This chain joins TRBV7-9 and TRBJ2-7, with D possibly being TRBD1 (5 bases). The V end lost 5 bases, the J end lost 6 bases, and 8 bases lay between the germline ends. CDR1 SEHNR and CDR2 FQNEAQ come from the germline V gene (reference sequence). The CDR3 consists of 11 residues. CDR3 residues: CASSRGPEQYF. DNA for the CDR3: TGTGCCAGCAGCAGGGGTCCCGAGCAGTACTTC.

This chain joins TRBV4-2 and TRBJ2-7; D uncertain. Germline loops: CDR1 LGHNA, CDR2 YNFKEQ. CDR3 size: 12 residues. Trimming shortened V by 4 bases and J by 6 bases, and 10 bases separated the two germline ends. CDR3 sequence: CASSRQTGEQYF. The CDR3 nucleotides are TGTGCCAGCAGCCGCCAGACCGGCGAGCAGTACTTC.

The V gene is TRBV19, the J gene TRBJ2-1; D perhaps matches TRBD2 (6 bases). The CDR3 is made up of 16 amino acids. Germline values: CDR1 LNHDA, CDR2 SQIVND (reference sequence). V was clipped by 1 base and J by 4 bases, with 14 bases between them. The CDR3 DNA reads as TGTGCCAGTAGTATAGGGCGGGAACCCTTTTACAATGAGCAGTTCTTC. Amino acids: CASSIGREPFYNEQFF. The full variable domain, with the rest looked up from reference TRBV19 and TRBJ2-1, is DGGITQSPKYLFRKEGQNVTLSCEQNLNHDAMYWYRQDPGQGLRLIYYSQIVNDFQKGDIAEGYSVSREKKESFPLTVTSAQKNPTAFYLCASSIGREPFYNEQFFGPGTRLTVL.